This T cell receptor (beta chain) was captured by sequencing in a study of shared clonotypes between healthy human individuals. Profiled with immunoSEQ multiplex PCR; TCRdb holds only in-frame clones, not every one. The table shows around 2.5 million clones, with 93% occurring only once. The CDR3 loop spans 15 amino acids. In germline, CDR1 is MDHEN, CDR2 SYDVKM. V shed 5 bases and J 3 bases; nucleotides not matched to a gene: 5. The J gene is TRBJ1-5, the V gene TRBV28; 9 bases are a match to TRBD1. This clonotype was obtained from a man younger than 30 in good health. Some clones in this sample may be carry-over from other donors' samples. The sample was naive CD4+ T cells from PBMCs. The subset denotes: CD45RA+ positively selected. The chain's CDR3 is CASSGYRGLNQPQHF. In nucleotides, the CDR3 is TGTGCCAGCAGTGGTTACAGGGGGCTCAATCAGCCCCAGCATTTT.